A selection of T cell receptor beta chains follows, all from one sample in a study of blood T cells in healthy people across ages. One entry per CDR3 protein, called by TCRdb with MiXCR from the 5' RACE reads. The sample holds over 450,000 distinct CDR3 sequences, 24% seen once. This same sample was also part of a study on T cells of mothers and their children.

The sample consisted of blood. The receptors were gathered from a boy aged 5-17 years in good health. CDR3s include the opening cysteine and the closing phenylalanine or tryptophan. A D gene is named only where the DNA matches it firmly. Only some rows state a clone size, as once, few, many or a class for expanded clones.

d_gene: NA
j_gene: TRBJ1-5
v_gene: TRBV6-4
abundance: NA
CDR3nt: TGTGCCAGCAGTGAAGGGAGCGATCAGCCCCAGCATTTT
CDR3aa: CASSEGSDQPQHF

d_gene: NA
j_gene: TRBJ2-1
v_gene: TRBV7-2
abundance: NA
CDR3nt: TGTGCCAGCAGCTTAGTTCTCCTTCCAAATGAGCAGTTCTTC
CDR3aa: CASSLVLLPNEQFF

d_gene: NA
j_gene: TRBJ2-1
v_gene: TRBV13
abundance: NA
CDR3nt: TGTGCCAGCAGCTTAGTATCGGGATACGTCTACAATGAGCAGTTCTTC
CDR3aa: CASSLVSGYVYNEQFF

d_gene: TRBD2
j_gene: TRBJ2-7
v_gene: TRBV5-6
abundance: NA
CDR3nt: TGTGCCAGCAGCCGTCCTAGCGGGGGTGCCTACGAGCAGTACTTC
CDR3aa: CASSRPSGGAYEQYF

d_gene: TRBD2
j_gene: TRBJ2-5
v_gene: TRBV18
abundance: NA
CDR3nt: TGTGCCAGCTCACCACAGGGTAGCGGGGGCCAAGAGACCCAGTACTTC
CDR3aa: CASSPQGSGGQETQYF

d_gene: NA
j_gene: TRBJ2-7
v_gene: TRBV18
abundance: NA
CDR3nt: TGTGCCAGCTCACCAGGAGTCCAGTCCTACGAGCAGTACTTC
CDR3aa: CASSPGVQSYEQYF

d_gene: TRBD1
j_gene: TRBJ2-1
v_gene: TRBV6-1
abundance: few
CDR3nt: TGTGCCAGCAGGGTAAGACCGGGACAGTCCTACAATGAGCAGTTCTTC
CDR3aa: CASRVRPGQSYNEQFF

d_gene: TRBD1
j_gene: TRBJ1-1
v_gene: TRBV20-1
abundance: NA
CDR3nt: TGCAGTGCTAGAGCGGGGACAGGGATCACTGAAGCTTTCTTT
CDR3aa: CSARAGTGITEAFF

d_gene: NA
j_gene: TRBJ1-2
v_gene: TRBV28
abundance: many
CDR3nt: TGTGCCAGCAGTTTATATGGCTTGGGGCGGAACTATGGCTACACCTTC
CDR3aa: CASSLYGLGRNYGYTF

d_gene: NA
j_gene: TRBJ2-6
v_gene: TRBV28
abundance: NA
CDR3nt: TGTGCCAGCAGTTTGAGGGGCACTGGGGCCAACGTCCTGACTTTC
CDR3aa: CASSLRGTGANVLTF

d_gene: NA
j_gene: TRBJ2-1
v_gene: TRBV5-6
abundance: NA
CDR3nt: TGTACCAGCAGCGAAAACTACAATGAGCAGTTCTTC
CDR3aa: CTSSENYNEQFF

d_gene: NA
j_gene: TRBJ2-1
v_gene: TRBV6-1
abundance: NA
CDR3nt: TGTGCCAGCACCCAGGGACAGTTAGGGGGGATTTATGAGCAGTTCTTC
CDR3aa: CASTQGQLGGIYEQFF

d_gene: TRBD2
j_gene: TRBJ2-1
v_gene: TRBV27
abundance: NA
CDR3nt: TGTGCCAGCAGGCCTTCGGGAGGCCCATGGGATGAGCAGTTCTTC
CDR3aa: CASRPSGGPWDEQFF

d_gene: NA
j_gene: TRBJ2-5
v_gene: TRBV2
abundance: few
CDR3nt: TGTGCCAGCAGCCTCGCGGTCAGGACTCTTGGCAATGAGCAGCTCTTC
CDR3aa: CASSLAVRTLGNEQLF

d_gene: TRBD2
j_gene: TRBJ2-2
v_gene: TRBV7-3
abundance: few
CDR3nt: TGTGCCAGCGGGGGGGGTTTCACCGGGGAGCTGTTTTTT
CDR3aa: CASGGGFTGELFF

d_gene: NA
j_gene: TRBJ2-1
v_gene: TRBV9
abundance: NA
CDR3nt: TGTGCCAGCGGCGTAGTAGCGAATCAGGGCAATGAGCAGTTCTTC
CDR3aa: CASGVVANQGNEQFF

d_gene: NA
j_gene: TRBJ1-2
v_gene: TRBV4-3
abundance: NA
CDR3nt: TGCGCCAGCAGCTCAAAAAGGGCGGGTAACTATGGCTACACCTTC
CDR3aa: CASSSKRAGNYGYTF

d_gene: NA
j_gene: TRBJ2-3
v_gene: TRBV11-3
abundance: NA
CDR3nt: TGTGCCAGCAGTCCGGGGGGCGTGAAAGATACGCAGTATTTT
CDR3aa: CASSPGGVKDTQYF

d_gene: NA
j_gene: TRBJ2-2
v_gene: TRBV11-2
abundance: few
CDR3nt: TGTGCCAGCAGCCCTCTCCGTGGTTACACCGGGGAGCTGTTTTTT
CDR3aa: CASSPLRGYTGELFF

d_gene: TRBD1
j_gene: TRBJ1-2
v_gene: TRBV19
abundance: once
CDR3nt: TGTGCCAGTACCTTTACGGGACAGACCTCCTATGGCTACACCTTC
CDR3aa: CASTFTGQTSYGYTF

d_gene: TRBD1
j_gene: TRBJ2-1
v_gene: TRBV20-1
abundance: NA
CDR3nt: TGCAGTGCTCAAAATAGGGACAGTATATACAATGAGCAGTTCTTC
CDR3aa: CSAQNRDSIYNEQFF

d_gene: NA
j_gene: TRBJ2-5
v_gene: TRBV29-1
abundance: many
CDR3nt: TGCAGCTTCGAGGGGGAGGGCCAAGAGACCCAGTACTTC
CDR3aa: CSFEGEGQETQYF

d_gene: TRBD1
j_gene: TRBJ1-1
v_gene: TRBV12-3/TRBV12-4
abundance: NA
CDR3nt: TGCGCCAGCAGCATGGACAGGGTTGAAAATGGGAACACTGAAGCTTTCTTT
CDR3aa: CASSMDRVENGNTEAFF

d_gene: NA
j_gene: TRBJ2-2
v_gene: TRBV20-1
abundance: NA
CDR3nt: TGCAGTGCTATAAGACCCTGGGAGGCAGGGGTGGGAACCGGGGAGCTGTTTTTT
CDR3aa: CSAIRPWEAGVGTGELFF

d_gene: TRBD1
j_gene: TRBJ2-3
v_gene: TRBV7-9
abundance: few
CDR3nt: TGTGCCAGCAGCACAGGGGGCGCCTACCGTACCCGCACAGATACGCAGTATTTT
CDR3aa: CASSTGGAYRTRTDTQYF

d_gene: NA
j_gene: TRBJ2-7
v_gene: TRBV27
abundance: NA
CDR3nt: TGTGCCAGCAGTATCGCCAGGCCCTACGAGCAGTACTTC
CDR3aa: CASSIARPYEQYF

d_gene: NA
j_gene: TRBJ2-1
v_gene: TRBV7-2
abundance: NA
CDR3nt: TGTGCCAGCAGCTTACAATTGGGGGGATACAATGAGCAGTTCTTC
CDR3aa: CASSLQLGGYNEQFF

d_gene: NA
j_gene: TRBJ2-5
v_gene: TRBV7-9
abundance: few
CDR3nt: TGTGCCAGCAGCTTAAATAACAGGGCGGGGGAGACCCAGTACTTC
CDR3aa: CASSLNNRAGETQYF

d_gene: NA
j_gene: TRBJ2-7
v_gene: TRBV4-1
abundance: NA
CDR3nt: TGCGCCAGCAGCCAAGCGGGCTCCGGCCCCTACGAGCAGTACTTC
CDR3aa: CASSQAGSGPYEQYF

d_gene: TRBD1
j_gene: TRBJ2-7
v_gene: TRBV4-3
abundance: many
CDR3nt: TGCGCCAGCAGCCGTGATGGACAGGGGGCTTCCGAGCAGTACTTC
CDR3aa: CASSRDGQGASEQYF

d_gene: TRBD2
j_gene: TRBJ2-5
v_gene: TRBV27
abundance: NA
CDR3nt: TGTGCCAGCAGTTCTTCTTTCGGCGGGGGGACCACGCGACGGACCCAGTACTTC
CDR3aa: CASSSSFGGGTTRRTQYF

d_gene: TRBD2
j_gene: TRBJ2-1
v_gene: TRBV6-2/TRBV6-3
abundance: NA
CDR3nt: TGTGCCAGCAAAGGGACTAGCAGCTCTGAGCAGTTCTTC
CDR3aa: CASKGTSSSEQFF

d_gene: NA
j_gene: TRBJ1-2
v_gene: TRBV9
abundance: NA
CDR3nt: TGTGCCAGCAGCGCCGCAGGGTCGTTCTATGGCTACACCTTC
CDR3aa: CASSAAGSFYGYTF

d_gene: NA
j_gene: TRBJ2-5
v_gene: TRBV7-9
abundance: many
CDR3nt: TGTGCCAGCAGCTTCGTCTCGGAGACCCAGTACTTC
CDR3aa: CASSFVSETQYF

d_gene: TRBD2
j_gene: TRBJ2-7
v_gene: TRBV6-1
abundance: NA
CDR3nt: TGTGCCAGCAGTCCAATAACCGGGGGGTACTCCTACGAGCAGTACTTC
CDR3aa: CASSPITGGYSYEQYF

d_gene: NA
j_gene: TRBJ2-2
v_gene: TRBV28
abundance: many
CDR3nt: TGTGCCACCCTTTGGGGGGCTGACACCGGGGAGCTGTTTTTT
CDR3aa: CATLWGADTGELFF

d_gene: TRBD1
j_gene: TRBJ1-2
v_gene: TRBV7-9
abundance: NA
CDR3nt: TGTGCCAGCAGCCCGGGACAGGGGGCTCGGGGCTACACCTTC
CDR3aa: CASSPGQGARGYTF

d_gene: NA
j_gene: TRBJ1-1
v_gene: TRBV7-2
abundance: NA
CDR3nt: TGTGCCAGCAGCTTAGTTTTCAGGGCCTCTCCTGAAGCTTTCTTT
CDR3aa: CASSLVFRASPEAFF

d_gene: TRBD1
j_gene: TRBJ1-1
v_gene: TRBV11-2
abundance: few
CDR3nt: TGTGCCAGCAGCGCCCAACAGGGGCGGGTAGTAGCTTTCTTT
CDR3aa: CASSAQQGRVVAFF

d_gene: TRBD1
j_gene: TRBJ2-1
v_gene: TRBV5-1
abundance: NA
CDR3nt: TGCGCCAGCAGCTGGGGACAGGGGCCCTACAATGAGCAGTTCTTC
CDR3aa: CASSWGQGPYNEQFF

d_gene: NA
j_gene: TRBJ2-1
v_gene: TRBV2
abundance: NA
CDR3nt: TGTGCCAGCGGCGGGAATGAGCAGTTCTTC
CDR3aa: CASGGNEQFF

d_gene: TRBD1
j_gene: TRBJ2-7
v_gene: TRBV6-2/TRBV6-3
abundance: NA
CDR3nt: TGTGCCAGCAGTTACCACCGGGACAGAGCCTACGGGCAGTACTTC
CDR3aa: CASSYHRDRAYGQYF

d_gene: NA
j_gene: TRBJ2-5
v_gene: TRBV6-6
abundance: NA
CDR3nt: TGTGCCAGCGGGCGGCGGGAAGAGACCCAGTACTTC
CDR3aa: CASGRREETQYF

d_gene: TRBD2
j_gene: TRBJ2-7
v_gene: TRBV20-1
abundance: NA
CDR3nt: TGCAGTGCTAGTCCCACTAGCGGGGGGGCCCATACCTACGAGCAGTACTTC
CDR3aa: CSASPTSGGAHTYEQYF

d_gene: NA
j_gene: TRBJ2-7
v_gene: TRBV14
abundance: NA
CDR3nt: TGTGCCAGCAGCCAAGATCCGGGGTCTTCCCACGAGCAGTACTTC
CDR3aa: CASSQDPGSSHEQYF

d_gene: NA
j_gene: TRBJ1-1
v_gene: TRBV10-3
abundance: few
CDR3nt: TGTGCCATCTCAAGCGGGGGGAACACTGAAGCTTTCTTT
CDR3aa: CAISSGGNTEAFF

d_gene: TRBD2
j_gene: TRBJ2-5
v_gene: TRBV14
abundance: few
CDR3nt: TGTGCCAGCAGCCAAGATCGACTAGCGGAGACCCAGTACTTC
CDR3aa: CASSQDRLAETQYF

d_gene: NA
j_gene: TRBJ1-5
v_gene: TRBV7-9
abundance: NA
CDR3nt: TGTGCCAGCGGCCAGGGCGGGGGACAGCCCCAGCATTTT
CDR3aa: CASGQGGGQPQHF

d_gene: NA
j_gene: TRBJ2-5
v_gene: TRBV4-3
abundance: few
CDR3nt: TGCGCCAGCAGCCAAGATATACTAGCCGAAGAGACCCAGTACTTC
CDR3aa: CASSQDILAEETQYF

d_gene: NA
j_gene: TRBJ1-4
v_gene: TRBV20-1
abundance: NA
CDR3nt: TGCAGTGCTAGAGAGGCGGACCCAGCAAATGAAAAACTGTTTTTT
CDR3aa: CSAREADPANEKLFF

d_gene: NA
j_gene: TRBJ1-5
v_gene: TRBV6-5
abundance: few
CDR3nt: TGTGCCAGCAGTTACTTCCGCGAACGCGGGTTTTCTCAGCCCCAGCATTTT
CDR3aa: CASSYFRERGFSQPQHF

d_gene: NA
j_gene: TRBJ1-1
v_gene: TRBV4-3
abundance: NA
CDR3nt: TGCGCCAGCAGCCGGAACCAGGGCACTGAAGCTTTCTTT
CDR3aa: CASSRNQGTEAFF

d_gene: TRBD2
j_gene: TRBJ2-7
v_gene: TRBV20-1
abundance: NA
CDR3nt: TGCAGTGCCAAGACCCTAGCGGGAGCCTGCGAGCAGTACTTC
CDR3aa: CSAKTLAGACEQYF

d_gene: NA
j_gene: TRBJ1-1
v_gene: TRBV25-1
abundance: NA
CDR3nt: TGTGCCAGCAGTGAAAACTGGAACACTGAAGCTTTCTTT
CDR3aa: CASSENWNTEAFF

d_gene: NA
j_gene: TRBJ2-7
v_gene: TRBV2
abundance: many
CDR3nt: TGTGCCAGCAGTGAATTCTCCTCTACAGGGATTTCCTACGAGCAGTACTTC
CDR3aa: CASSEFSSTGISYEQYF

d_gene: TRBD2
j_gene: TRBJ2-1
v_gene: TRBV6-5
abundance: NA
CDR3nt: TGTGCCAGCAGTTCCGGGACTAGCGGGGCGAACTCCTACAATGAGCAGTTCTTC
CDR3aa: CASSSGTSGANSYNEQFF

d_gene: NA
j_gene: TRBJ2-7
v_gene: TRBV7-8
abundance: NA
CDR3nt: TGTGCCAGCAGCTTAGTGGGGACGACGCACGAGCAGTACTTC
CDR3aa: CASSLVGTTHEQYF

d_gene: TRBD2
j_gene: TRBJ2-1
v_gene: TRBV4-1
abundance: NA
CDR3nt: TGCGCCAGCAGCCTTGCTAGCGGGATGAGCTCCTACAATGAGCAGTTCTTC
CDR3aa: CASSLASGMSSYNEQFF